These T cell receptor beta chains were read from a single sample in a study of T-cell reconstitution after alpha-beta-depleted transplantation in children. TCRdb passed the PCR reads through MiXCR, listing each CDR3 protein once. The sample contains approximately 89,000 distinct CDR3 sequences, 15% to 19% of which appear only once. This material consisted of PBMCs, mostly from graft donor cells, taken 180 days after TCRalphabeta/CD19-depleted stem cell transplant. Receptors originate from a male patient between 2 and 15 years old who had a stem cell transplant for acute lymphoblastic leukemia, so the T cells may come from the graft donor. Each CDR3 is given with its conserved first and last residue. The D gene is left open where the match is weak. Clone size appears in some rows only: once, few, many, or a class for an expanded clone.

j_call: TRBJ2-7; clone_size: -; d_call: TRBD2; v_call: TRBV28; cdr3_nt: TGTGCCAGCAGCCAACTAGCGGGGTCCGATAAACCCTACGAGCAGTACTTC; cdr3_aa: CASSQLAGSDKPYEQYF
j_call: TRBJ2-7; clone_size: many; d_call: TRBD2; v_call: TRBV5-4; cdr3_nt: TGTGCCAGCAGCCGCGGGGGGCAGAGCTCCTACGAGCAGTACTTC; cdr3_aa: CASSRGGQSSYEQYF
j_call: TRBJ1-2; clone_size: many; d_call: -; v_call: TRBV29-1; cdr3_nt: TGCAGCGTTCCCCTTGGGGAGCGTGGCTACACCTTC; cdr3_aa: CSVPLGERGYTF
j_call: TRBJ2-4; clone_size: -; d_call: -; v_call: TRBV6-1; cdr3_nt: TGTGCCAGCAGTGAGGTAGTAGCCAAAAACATTCAGTACTTC; cdr3_aa: CASSEVVAKNIQYF
j_call: TRBJ2-7; clone_size: few; d_call: -; v_call: TRBV7-6; cdr3_nt: TGTGCCAGCAGCTTAGCCTCCAGGGGCTCCTACGAGCAGTACTTC; cdr3_aa: CASSLASRGSYEQYF
j_call: TRBJ2-7; clone_size: -; d_call: -; v_call: TRBV3-1; cdr3_nt: TGTGCCAGCAGCCAAGAGGGGGGTCGGTACGAGCAGTACTTC; cdr3_aa: CASSQEGGRYEQYF
j_call: TRBJ2-7; clone_size: -; d_call: -; v_call: TRBV7-2; cdr3_nt: TGTGCCAGCAGCATCGGACTCTACGAGCAGTACTTC; cdr3_aa: CASSIGLYEQYF
j_call: TRBJ2-7; clone_size: few; d_call: -; v_call: TRBV7-6; cdr3_nt: TGTGCCAGCAGCTTAGTGGAAAGGGGACGGTCCTACGAGCAGTACTTC; cdr3_aa: CASSLVERGRSYEQYF
j_call: TRBJ1-5; clone_size: many; d_call: -; v_call: TRBV4-3; cdr3_nt: TGCGCCAGCAGCCAAGAGGCCCAGGGCGGTCAGCCCCAGCATTTT; cdr3_aa: CASSQEAQGGQPQHF
j_call: TRBJ2-7; clone_size: -; d_call: -; v_call: TRBV18; cdr3_nt: TGTGCCAGCTCAATCCCAGGGGCCCACGAGCAGTACTTC; cdr3_aa: CASSIPGAHEQYF
j_call: TRBJ2-7; clone_size: -; d_call: -; v_call: TRBV2; cdr3_nt: TGTGCCAGCATAAGGATAGCATCCTACGAGCAGTACTTC; cdr3_aa: CASIRIASYEQYF
j_call: TRBJ2-2; clone_size: -; d_call: TRBD1; v_call: TRBV27; cdr3_nt: TGTGCCAGCAGTTTATTTACCGGGACAGGGTGGAACGGGGAGCTGTTTTTT; cdr3_aa: CASSLFTGTGWNGELFF
j_call: TRBJ2-5; clone_size: few; d_call: -; v_call: TRBV10-3; cdr3_nt: TGTGCCATCAGCTTCAGGGACGGGGAGACCCAGTACTTC; cdr3_aa: CAISFRDGETQYF
j_call: TRBJ2-6; clone_size: -; d_call: -; v_call: TRBV7-6; cdr3_nt: TGTGCCAGCAGCTCCTCGAGTTCTGGGGCCAACGTCCTGACTTTC; cdr3_aa: CASSSSSSGANVLTF
j_call: TRBJ2-2; clone_size: few; d_call: TRBD1; v_call: TRBV20-1; cdr3_nt: TGCAGTGCTAGACCGATTTTTGGACAGGGGAAAACCGGGGAGCTGTTTTTT; cdr3_aa: CSARPIFGQGKTGELFF
j_call: TRBJ1-1; clone_size: many; d_call: -; v_call: TRBV29-1; cdr3_nt: TGCAGCGTTGAAAGTCTTTTTGGGGGAGCTTTCTTT; cdr3_aa: CSVESLFGGAFF
j_call: TRBJ2-5; clone_size: few; d_call: TRBD2; v_call: TRBV5-1; cdr3_nt: TGCGCCAGCAGCTTTCCGGGACTAGCTGTGCAAGAGACCCAGTACTTC; cdr3_aa: CASSFPGLAVQETQYF
j_call: TRBJ2-4; clone_size: -; d_call: -; v_call: TRBV28; cdr3_nt: TGTGCCAGCAGTGTAGGGGGAGTAGCCAAAAACATTCAGTACTTC; cdr3_aa: CASSVGGVAKNIQYF
j_call: TRBJ2-7; clone_size: many; d_call: -; v_call: TRBV5-1; cdr3_nt: TGCGCCAGCAGCACTGCCGGGGGCGAGCAGTACTTC; cdr3_aa: CASSTAGGEQYF
j_call: TRBJ2-5; clone_size: few; d_call: -; v_call: TRBV30; cdr3_nt: TGTGCCTGGAGTAGGTGGTTGGAGACCCAGTACTTC; cdr3_aa: CAWSRWLETQYF
j_call: TRBJ2-5; clone_size: few; d_call: TRBD2; v_call: TRBV7-9; cdr3_nt: TGTGCCAGCAGCGATAGCGGGGGGCAAGAGACCCAGTACTTC; cdr3_aa: CASSDSGGQETQYF
j_call: TRBJ1-1; clone_size: few; d_call: -; v_call: TRBV12-3/TRBV12-4; cdr3_nt: TGTGCCAGCAGCCCCTCGGGACTCGGGAAACGAGCTTTCTTT; cdr3_aa: CASSPSGLGKRAFF
j_call: TRBJ2-2; clone_size: -; d_call: -; v_call: TRBV12-3/TRBV12-4; cdr3_nt: TGTGCCAGCACTCACGGGTCCTTGAACACCGGGGAGCTGTTTTTT; cdr3_aa: CASTHGSLNTGELFF
j_call: TRBJ1-6; clone_size: -; d_call: TRBD1; v_call: TRBV18; cdr3_nt: TGTGCCAGCTCACCCCTGACAGGGGGCAATTCACCCCTCCACTTT; cdr3_aa: CASSPLTGGNSPLHF
j_call: TRBJ2-1; clone_size: few; d_call: -; v_call: TRBV2; cdr3_nt: TGTGCCAGCAGGATACCCGATGAGCAGTTCTTC; cdr3_aa: CASRIPDEQFF
j_call: TRBJ2-7; clone_size: few; d_call: TRBD1; v_call: TRBV10-3; cdr3_nt: TGTGCGACAGGAAGGGCAGGGGGCTTGGACGAGCAGTACTTC; cdr3_aa: CATGRAGGLDEQYF
j_call: TRBJ1-5; clone_size: few; d_call: -; v_call: TRBV20-1; cdr3_nt: TGCAGTGCTAGAGATATAGCCGGGCTCAATCAGCCCCAGCATTTT; cdr3_aa: CSARDIAGLNQPQHF
j_call: TRBJ2-7; clone_size: many; d_call: TRBD1; v_call: TRBV5-1; cdr3_nt: TGCGCCAGCAGCTGGGACAGGGGGCAGTACGAGCAGTACTTC; cdr3_aa: CASSWDRGQYEQYF
j_call: TRBJ1-2; clone_size: few; d_call: -; v_call: TRBV5-1; cdr3_nt: TGCGCCAGCAGCTTGTCCCAGGAGAACTATGGCTACACCTTC; cdr3_aa: CASSLSQENYGYTF
j_call: TRBJ1-1; clone_size: -; d_call: TRBD1; v_call: TRBV4-3; cdr3_nt: TGCGCCAGCAGCCAAGATTGGGACAGGGGAAACACTGAAGCTTTCTTT; cdr3_aa: CASSQDWDRGNTEAFF
j_call: TRBJ1-1; clone_size: -; d_call: -; v_call: TRBV12-5; cdr3_nt: TGTGCTAGTGGCTGGCTCGGTGGCTTGAACACTGAAGCTTTCTTT; cdr3_aa: CASGWLGGLNTEAFF
j_call: TRBJ2-7; clone_size: many; d_call: -; v_call: TRBV5-1; cdr3_nt: TGCGCCAGCAGCTTGGATCTCCGGGCTGGAACCGACGAGCAGTACTTC; cdr3_aa: CASSLDLRAGTDEQYF
j_call: TRBJ2-1; clone_size: few; d_call: -; v_call: TRBV3-1; cdr3_nt: TGTGCCAGCAGCCTAATCGAGCGCAATGAGCAGTTCTTC; cdr3_aa: CASSLIERNEQFF
j_call: TRBJ1-5; clone_size: few; d_call: -; v_call: TRBV6-2/TRBV6-3; cdr3_nt: TGTGCCAGCAGTGACCTAGGACGGCAGGGCAATCAGCCCCAGCATTTT; cdr3_aa: CASSDLGRQGNQPQHF
j_call: TRBJ1-1; clone_size: many; d_call: -; v_call: TRBV7-9; cdr3_nt: TGTGCCAGCAGCACCCTTTCGGGGGGCATGAACACTGAAGCTTTCTTT; cdr3_aa: CASSTLSGGMNTEAFF
j_call: TRBJ1-5; clone_size: few; d_call: -; v_call: TRBV7-2; cdr3_nt: TGTGCCAGCAGCTTAGAGGCAGGGCAGAATCAGCCCCAGCATTTT; cdr3_aa: CASSLEAGQNQPQHF
j_call: TRBJ1-1; clone_size: few; d_call: -; v_call: TRBV3-1; cdr3_nt: TGTGCCAGCAGCCAGATGGGGGGAGGGGGTTATGAAGCTTTCTTT; cdr3_aa: CASSQMGGGGYEAFF
j_call: TRBJ2-3; clone_size: -; d_call: -; v_call: TRBV5-1; cdr3_nt: TGCGCCAGCAGCTCAGGACACGTTTGGGATACGCAGTATTTT; cdr3_aa: CASSSGHVWDTQYF
j_call: TRBJ1-5; clone_size: medium-sized; d_call: -; v_call: TRBV3-1; cdr3_nt: TGTGCCAGCAGCCAAGAACGGGCGGGTCAGCCCCAGCATTTT; cdr3_aa: CASSQERAGQPQHF
j_call: TRBJ2-7; clone_size: once; d_call: -; v_call: TRBV19; cdr3_nt: TGTGCCAGTAGTCGGCAGCATTCCTACGAGCAGTACTTC; cdr3_aa: CASSRQHSYEQYF
j_call: TRBJ2-3; clone_size: few; d_call: -; v_call: TRBV12-3/TRBV12-4; cdr3_nt: TGTGCCAGCACCCGGGACATAAAGTCAGATACGCAGTATTTT; cdr3_aa: CASTRDIKSDTQYF
j_call: TRBJ2-7; clone_size: -; d_call: -; v_call: TRBV18; cdr3_nt: TGTGCCAGCTCACCATCCAGGGTGTACGAGCAGTACTTC; cdr3_aa: CASSPSRVYEQYF
j_call: TRBJ1-1; clone_size: few; d_call: TRBD1; v_call: TRBV5-5; cdr3_nt: TGTGCCAGCAGCTTTTTGGGACAGGGTAACACTGAAGCTTTCTTT; cdr3_aa: CASSFLGQGNTEAFF
j_call: TRBJ2-6; clone_size: few; d_call: TRBD1; v_call: TRBV12-3/TRBV12-4; cdr3_nt: TGTGCCAGCAGTTCGGGACAGGGGGCGTCTGGGGCCAACGTCCTGACTTTC; cdr3_aa: CASSSGQGASGANVLTF
j_call: TRBJ2-1; clone_size: many; d_call: TRBD2; v_call: TRBV7-2; cdr3_nt: TGTGCCAGCAGCTTAAGGGGACTAGTTAGCAATGAGCAGTTCTTC; cdr3_aa: CASSLRGLVSNEQFF
j_call: TRBJ2-2; clone_size: few; d_call: TRBD2; v_call: TRBV7-2; cdr3_nt: TGTGCCAGCAGCTTAGATCCAGCGGGGTGGGTCGGGGAGCTGTTTTTT; cdr3_aa: CASSLDPAGWVGELFF
j_call: TRBJ1-5; clone_size: many; d_call: -; v_call: TRBV3-1; cdr3_nt: TGTGCCAGCAGCCAGAGGGGTCGGTATGAACCCCAGCATTTT; cdr3_aa: CASSQRGRYEPQHF
j_call: TRBJ2-3; clone_size: -; d_call: -; v_call: TRBV11-2; cdr3_nt: TGTGCCAGCAGCTTAGAAGGCAGGGGAGGCACAGATACGCAGTATTTT; cdr3_aa: CASSLEGRGGTDTQYF
j_call: TRBJ1-1; clone_size: many; d_call: -; v_call: TRBV11-2; cdr3_nt: TGTGCCAGCAGCTTAGTCGGTGGGAGCACTGAAGCTTTCTTT; cdr3_aa: CASSLVGGSTEAFF
j_call: TRBJ2-3; clone_size: few; d_call: -; v_call: TRBV20-1; cdr3_nt: TGCAGTGCCAGACTACCCCCTGGCACAGATACGCAGTATTTT; cdr3_aa: CSARLPPGTDTQYF
j_call: TRBJ1-1; clone_size: -; d_call: -; v_call: TRBV12-3/TRBV12-4; cdr3_nt: TGTGCCAGCGCACCAGACATGAACACTGAAGCTTTCTTT; cdr3_aa: CASAPDMNTEAFF
j_call: TRBJ1-1; clone_size: many; d_call: -; v_call: TRBV20-1; cdr3_nt: TGCAGTGCTAGAGAAGGTGGGGCTGAAGCTTTCTTT; cdr3_aa: CSAREGGAEAFF
j_call: TRBJ2-4; clone_size: -; d_call: TRBD2; v_call: TRBV20-1; cdr3_nt: TGCAGTGCGCTCTCCGGGACTAGCGGGGGGGATGACCAAAACATTCAGTACTTC; cdr3_aa: CSALSGTSGGDDQNIQYF
j_call: TRBJ2-3; clone_size: few; d_call: -; v_call: TRBV3-1; cdr3_nt: TGTGCCAGCAGCCGTCCGGGACTTAGCACAGATACGCAGTATTTT; cdr3_aa: CASSRPGLSTDTQYF
j_call: TRBJ2-3; clone_size: few; d_call: -; v_call: TRBV10-3; cdr3_nt: TGTGCCACCAACCGGGACTTTCGTTTTGCAGATACGCAGTATTTT; cdr3_aa: CATNRDFRFADTQYF
j_call: TRBJ1-1; clone_size: -; d_call: -; v_call: TRBV7-9; cdr3_nt: TGTGCCAGCAGCTTATTTTTGGGGGCCAACACTGAAGCTTTCTTT; cdr3_aa: CASSLFLGANTEAFF
j_call: TRBJ2-1; clone_size: many; d_call: -; v_call: TRBV12-3/TRBV12-4; cdr3_nt: TGTGCCAGCAGTTTTCTGGACTCCCCGGGTGAGCAGTTCTTC; cdr3_aa: CASSFLDSPGEQFF
j_call: TRBJ2-4; clone_size: -; d_call: TRBD1; v_call: TRBV27; cdr3_nt: TGTGCCAGCAGTTTTGTTGGGACAGTCGGCACCAAAAACATTCAGTACTTC; cdr3_aa: CASSFVGTVGTKNIQYF
j_call: TRBJ2-1; clone_size: few; d_call: TRBD1; v_call: TRBV12-3/TRBV12-4; cdr3_nt: TGTGCCAGCAGGCCACAGGGGAATGAGCAGTTCTTC; cdr3_aa: CASRPQGNEQFF